This entry is about one TCR beta chain. The specificity of this receptor is unknown. There are no base qualities to consult, and no much larger clone falls within one base. The goal of deep resolution MiSeq sequencing was a depth between 1 in 1 million and 1 in 200,000 T cells, and coverage averaged 10x per clonotype. The immunoSEQ hsTCRB Kit was used to generate the TCR beta libraries. The authors' analysis ran thus. Data were analyzed with ImmunoSEQ Data Assistant and ImmunoSEQ Analyzer, with V, D and J genes assigned per IMGT definitions. Clonality, which ranges from 0 to 1, was calculated by subtracting the normalized Shannon entropy of productive rearrangement frequencies from one. Public clonotype analysis was restricted to overrepresented clonotypes comprising at least 0.05% of each patient's repertoire. About a dozen age-matched healthy donor repertoires from immuneACCESS were used as controls for clonality. TCRdb limited this immuneACCESS table to in-frame rearrangements with V and J called. A share of clones is missing; checked studies link under half to unresolved V genes, and the rest is unexplained. That table gives V, J and clone size, and the DNA gave D and trimming. This sample gives approximately 32,000 clones in total; around 63% of them show up just once. The leading ten clones occupy 28% of the sample.

This sample was taken from a study of cytotoxic CD8 clonotypes in ibrutinib-treated CLL (dated by TCRdb to the early 2020s). Context from the whole study: The cohort was composed of roughly ten relapsed/refractory and roughly 16 treatment-naive patients; IGHV unmutated status was identified in 17 patients. Responses were partial in some 24 patients and complete in 2; after median approximately 69 months follow-up, about 14 stayed in remission and about twelve progressed. The response samples were drawn at a median of 12 months into treatment, with a range of about 6 to 36 months. An average of 255,043 productive templates and 94,082 productive rearrangements was obtained per sample. Longitudinal samples were obtainable from 26 of the 86 participants in the trial. Cryopreserved peripheral blood mononuclear cells were obtained prior to treatment, at the time of response, and at either disease progression or sustained remission.

The CDR3 goes from the cysteine to the phenylalanine over 16 residues. Of all the DNA, just the CDR3 is kept, 48 bases in frame from base 1. V is pared back by 0 bases and J by 1 base, with 10 bases lying between the germline termini. Looking up the germline V gene yields CDR1 LGHNA and CDR2 YNFKEQ. What the study reported, not specific to this receptor: Lymph node repertoires were not examined, and the timing of sampling was not matched between patients in sustained remission and those whose disease progressed. An increase in clonality was observed at ibrutinib response, with clonality remaining stable during sustained remission and falling back toward baseline at progression. Baseline clonality was found to be higher than that of age-matched healthy donors and was strongly correlated with circulating CD8+ T-cell counts. Public clonotypes were found to be uncommon and were observed to contract or remain stable during treatment; the increase in clonality was shown to reflect expansion of private clonotypes at ibrutinib response.

For TCR beta library preparation, about 2.1 micrograms of genomic DNA were extracted from the cryopreserved PBMCs. Longitudinal blood samples from CLL patients receiving ibrutinib monotherapy were subjected to high-throughput TCR beta sequencing. The patients took part in an open-label, single-center phase 2 trial of ibrutinib monotherapy. The sequence was collected from a human donor with chronic lymphocytic leukemia. The chain employs TRBV4-2 and TRBJ2-4; no D gene is confidently identified. The sequencing used PBMCs, collected before ibrutinib treatment. The CDR3 is CASSQDLREAKNIQYF. The DNA reads as follows: TGTGCCAGCAGCCAAGATCTTCGAGAGGCCAAAAACATTCAGTACTTC.